This TCR beta chain emerged from a study of blood T cell repertoires in COVID-19. Measured with immunoSEQ multiplex PCR; TCRdb has only the in-frame clones, and not every one. The sample holds 350,000 to 450,000 clones; roughly 90% are singletons and the top ten take 1.7%. In its sample, this clone was seen a few times. V lost 3 bases to trimming and J lost 9 bases; unmatched junction nucleotides: 5. This CDR3 has 13 residues. The germline V gene encodes CDR1 LGHDT and CDR2 YNNKEL (reference sequence). Input material: PBMCs or T cells enriched from blood (not recorded which). J is TRBJ2-4 and V is TRBV3-1 (or the pseudogene TRBV3-2), with 7 nucleotides matching TRBD1. The origin of this receptor is a woman in her twenties or thirties who had recovered from COVID-19. CDR3 bases: TGTGCCAGCAGCCAGAGGGGGCAGTCCATTCAGTACTTC. Translating gives CASSQRGQSIQYF.